A selection of T cell receptor beta chains follows, all from one sample in a study of blood T cells in healthy people across ages. TCRdb analysed the 5' RACE reads with MiXCR anew, one entry per CDR3 protein. Here the sample spans roughly 1,700,000 distinct CDR3 sequences, about 30% being singletons. Material: blood. Receptors were obtained from a woman aged 30 to 39 in good health. CDR3s include the opening cysteine and the closing phenylalanine or tryptophan. D genes are given only for firm matches. Clone size is stated in some rows and not others, as once, few, many or a class when expanded.

clone_size d_call j_call v_call cdr3_nt cdr3_aa
. TRBD2 TRBJ2-3 TRBV5-5 TGTGCCAGCAGCCAATGGGGGGCCGGGGGGGCCCCAGATACGCAGTATTTT CASSQWGAGGAPDTQYF
. TRBD1 TRBJ2-1 TRBV11-2 TGTGCCAGCAGCCCCCTGAAGGGACAGGGGGCTGGTAATGAGCAGTTCTTC CASSPLKGQGAGNEQFF
. TRBD2 TRBJ2-7 TRBV14 TGTGCCAGCAGCGTAACGGGAGGTGCCCACGAGCAGTACTTC CASSVTGGAHEQYF
many . TRBJ2-3 TRBV29-1 TGCAGGGCAGGGGACTCCACGAATACGCAGTATTTT CRAGDSTNTQYF
. TRBD2 TRBJ2-1 TRBV20-1 TGCAGTGCTAGATCGGGACTAGCGGGACCTCATAAGCAGTTCTTC CSARSGLAGPHKQFF
few TRBD1 TRBJ2-5 TRBV7-9 TGTGCCAGCAGGGCCACAGGGGCCCAAGAGACCCAGTACTTC CASRATGAQETQYF
few TRBD2 TRBJ2-7 TRBV11-2 TGTGCCAGCAGAAGCGTTTCAGCGGGGCGATCTACGCAGCAGTACTTC CASRSVSAGRSTQQYF
. TRBD2 TRBJ2-7 TRBV5-1 TGCGCCAGCGGCTTCCTAGCGGGCTACGAGCAGTACTTC CASGFLAGYEQYF
once . TRBJ2-7 TRBV5-1 TGCGCCAGCACCACGGCACAGGGCAACGAGCGGTACTTC CASTTAQGNERYF
few . TRBJ2-7 TRBV28 TGTGCCAGCAGCCCACCTTCGAGGGGCTGGTACTTC CASSPPSRGWYF
. TRBD2 TRBJ2-1 TRBV5-1 TGCGCCAGCAGCGTTCCGGGACTAGCGGGTCAAACCGGGCAGTTCTTC CASSVPGLAGQTGQFF
few TRBD2 TRBJ2-3 TRBV5-1 TGCGCCAGCAGCTTGGATGCTAGCGGGACGCCAAGCGATACGCAGTATTTT CASSLDASGTPSDTQYF
once . TRBJ1-5 TRBV3-1 TGTGCCAGCAGCCCTACTGTCGACCCGGGGCAGCCCCAGCATTTT CASSPTVDPGQPQHF
many TRBD1 TRBJ2-7 TRBV7-2 TGTGCCAGTAAACCGGGGGACAGGGGGCCTTACGAGCAGTACTTC CASKPGDRGPYEQYF
few . TRBJ1-2 TRBV27 TGTGCCAGCAGTTTAGTTCCGGACTATGGCTACACCTTC CASSLVPDYGYTF
. . TRBJ2-1 TRBV12-3/TRBV12-4 TGTGCCAGCAGTTTAAGGGTGGGGGAGTTTGGCAATGAGCAGTTCTTC CASSLRVGEFGNEQFF
few . TRBJ2-6 TRBV4-1 TGCGCCAGCAGCCAAGTTATAAGCTCTGGGGCCAATGTCCTGACTTTC CASSQVISSGANVLTF
. TRBD2 TRBJ2-4 TRBV6-5 TGTGCCAGCAGTGGGTCCTTAGCGGGTGAGCAGTACTTC CASSGSLAGEQYF
. . TRBJ2-1 TRBV6-5 TGTGCCAGCAGTTACTCTGCCAGCTCCTACAATGAGCAGTTCTTC CASSYSASSYNEQFF
many . TRBJ2-7 TRBV27 TGTGCCAGCAGTTTAGATCAGGGGGGACGCCTTGACGAGCAGTACTTC CASSLDQGGRLDEQYF
few TRBD2 TRBJ2-1 TRBV5-4 TGTGCCAACGGACTAGCGGGGGGGCCAAGTGGGCAGTTCTTC CANGLAGGPSGQFF
. . TRBJ2-5 TRBV7-8 TGTGCCAGCAGCTCCCTCAGGGGAGGTTGGGAAGAGACCCAGTACTTC CASSSLRGGWEETQYF
. TRBD1 TRBJ1-1 TRBV10-3 TGTGCCATCAGTGGTAGCCAGGGACAGGGCTCTATGAACACTGAAGCTTTCTTT CAISGSQGQGSMNTEAFF
. TRBD2 TRBJ2-7 TRBV3-1 TGTGCCAGCAGATCTAGCGGAGCGCACCACGAGCAGTACTTC CASRSSGAHHEQYF
many . TRBJ2-5 TRBV29-1 TGCAGCGTTGAAGGGCCAGGGGAATTAGAGACCCAGTACTTC CSVEGPGELETQYF
. . TRBJ2-3 TRBV7-2 TGTGCCAGCAGCTTAGGGCGTACAGGGGAGGCTACGCAGTATTTT CASSLGRTGEATQYF
. . TRBJ2-7 TRBV5-1 TGCGCCAGCAGCGACGGGACACGTTCCTACGAGCAGTACTTC CASSDGTRSYEQYF
few TRBD1 TRBJ1-2 TRBV7-3 TGTGCCAGCAGCCCGGCCGGGACAGACTATGGCTACACCTTC CASSPAGTDYGYTF
. TRBD1 TRBJ2-5 TRBV29-1 TGCAGCGTCCTCCTGCATGGCAGGGGGTCGTCGGAGACCCAGTACTTC CSVLLHGRGSSETQYF
few TRBD2 TRBJ2-1 TRBV6-5 TGTGCCAGCATTAGCGGGGGGGCCTTGAATGAGCAGTTCTTC CASISGGALNEQFF
. TRBD2 TRBJ2-1 TRBV5-5 TGTGCCAGCAGCTTGGTGTCAGGGAAGGGATGGCGGGGGGTTTACAATGAGCAGTTCTTC CASSLVSGKGWRGVYNEQFF
few . TRBJ1-1 TRBV20-1 TGCAGTGCTAGTGAGCGGGGGACTGAAGCTTTCTTT CSASERGTEAFF
few TRBD2 TRBJ2-7 TRBV7-2 TGTGCCGGCAGCTTAGCGGCGGGGGACTACGAGCAGTACTTC CAGSLAAGDYEQYF
. . TRBJ1-2 TRBV20-1 TGCGGTGCTAGAGATCGACAGAATGGCTACACCTTC CGARDRQNGYTF
many . TRBJ2-5 TRBV29-1 TGCAGCGTTGCGAACCAAGAGACCCAGTACTTC CSVANQETQYF
. . TRBJ2-3 TRBV20-1 TGCAGTGCTGATTTCAACCCCTACGGGGCAGATACGCAGTATTTT CSADFNPYGADTQYF
. . TRBJ2-3 TRBV7-2 TGTGCCAGCAGCTTAGGAGAAGGAGCGACGCAGTATTTT CASSLGEGATQYF
. TRBD2 TRBJ2-5 TRBV20-1 TGCAGTGCTAGACTAGCGGGAAGGGGTCGGCAGTACTTC CSARLAGRGRQYF
. TRBD1 TRBJ1-6 TRBV18 TGTGCCAGCTCAAGGACAGGGGCGGATTCACCCCTCCACTTT CASSRTGADSPLHF
few . TRBJ1-5 TRBV4-1 TGCGCCAGCAGCCAAGAGGGGTCAGGCAATCAGCCCCAGCATTTT CASSQEGSGNQPQHF
few . TRBJ2-7 TRBV20-1 TGCGGTGCTAGAGAAAGGGATCGGTGGTACGAGCAGTACTTC CGARERDRWYEQYF